What follows are 19 T cell receptor beta chains derived from one specimen sequenced in a study of patients and donors after allogeneic stem cell transplantation. TCRdb reprocessed the RT-PCR reads via MiXCR and lists one record per CDR3 protein. The repertoire includes hundreds of thousands of distinct CDR3 sequences, roughly two fifths of them detected once, and roughly 11% sits in the top ten. Sequenced: blood, either unsorted or a sorted T cell fraction (not recorded which). The origin of the receptors is a human donor who was either an allogeneic HSCT recipient or a stem cell or donor lymphocyte infusion donor (not recorded which). It is not recorded whose cells these are; they may come from a transplant donor.

J is TRBJ1-1 and V is TRBV29-1; D gene uncertain. The length of the CDR3 is 15 residues. Germline V gene lookup returns CDR1 SQVTM and CDR2 ANQGSEA. Trimming took 1 base from V and 3 from J, leaving 15 bases between them. DNA for the CDR3: TGCAGCGTTGAAGGGATACTTAGAGAGGACACTGAAGCTTTCTTT. Translated, it gives CSVEGILREDTEAFF.

This rearrangement joins TRBV4-2 to TRBJ2-7, with 7 bases matching TRBD1. Germline V gene lookup returns CDR1 LGHNA and CDR2 YNFKEQ. The CDR3 covers 17 residues. The J segment lost 5 bases and the V segment lost 0 bases, leaving 13 bases of the junction unmatched. The CDR3: CASSQDRGGQGEHEQYF. The CDR3 DNA reads as TGTGCCAGCAGCCAAGATAGAGGCGGGCAGGGGGAGCACGAGCAGTACTTC.

The gene calls are TRBV5-8 and TRBJ2-1, with a tentative D call TRBD2 (7 bases). Germline V gives CDR1 SGHTS, CDR2 YDEGEE. There are 15 residues in the CDR3. Trimming cost V 2 bases and J 4 bases, with 13 bases left between them. CDR3 sequence reads: CASSLIGGRYNEQFF. CDR3 coding DNA: TGTGCCAGCAGCTTAATCGGGGGGCGTTACAATGAGCAGTTCTTC.

J is TRBJ2-7 and V is TRBV20-1; the D gene is possibly TRBD2 (6 bases). Germline loops: CDR1 DFQATT, CDR2 SNEGSKA (reference sequence). The CDR3 is made up of 13 amino acids. Deletions cut 2 bases from V and 3 bases from J, with 11 bases between. The CDR3 region is CSARLGGYYEQYF. CDR3 DNA sequence: TGCAGTGCTAGATTGGGGGGATACTACGAGCAGTACTTC.

This clonotype turned up a few times. This chain connects TRBV5-1 to TRBJ2-7; no clear D gene. CDR3 length: 14 amino acids. From germline, CDR1 is SGHRS and CDR2 YFSETQ. V lost 0 bases and J 2 bases, leaving 9 bases between the germline ends. The CDR3 loop reads CASSLDPGAYEQYF. The CDR3, as DNA: TGCGCCAGCAGCTTGGACCCTGGGGCCTACGAGCAGTACTTC.

This CDR3 is CASSQDPTPLDNEQFF. For the CDR3, the DNA is TGTGCCAGCAGCCAAGATCCCACTCCCCTCGACAATGAGCAGTTCTTC. The chain links TRBV4-2 to TRBJ2-1; D gene ambiguous. Trimming removed 0 bases from V and 5 bases from J, with 14 bases in between. The length of the CDR3 is 16 residues. The germline gives CDR1 LGHNA, CDR2 YNFKEQ.

This chain uses TRBV5-6 with TRBJ1-2; no reliable D call. CDR1 SGHDT and CDR2 YYEEEE come from the germline V gene. With 3 bases removed from V and 1 base from J, the gap between germline ends came to 19 bases. The CDR3 length is 17 residues. This CDR3 is CASSSILYSNHNYGYTF. In DNA form, the CDR3 reads TGTGCCAGCAGCTCGATTCTGTACAGCAATCATAACTATGGCTACACCTTC. The entire variable domain, with the rest obtained from reference TRBV5-6 and TRBJ1-2, is as follows: DAGVTQSPTHLIKTRGQQVTLRCSPKSGHDTVSWYQQALGQGPQFIFQYYEEEERQRGNFPDRFSGHQFPNYSSELNVNALLLGDSALYLCASSSILYSNHNYGYTFGSGTRLTVV.

V is TRBV12-3 or TRBV12-4 and J is TRBJ2-3; 12 nucleotides agree with TRBD2. J lost 3 bases, V lost 5 bases, and 6 bases had no gene match. The CDR3 sequence is 16 residues long. The CDR3 nucleotides are TGTGCCAGCAGTAGACCTAGCGGGGGGGAGACAGATACGCAGTATTTT. Translating gives CASSRPSGGETDTQYF.

Only a few counts were recorded for this clonotype. This rearrangement joins TRBV5-1 to TRBJ1-4; D remains unclear. The germline V gene has CDR1 SGHRS and CDR2 YFSETQ. The CDR3 loop spans 15 amino acids. With 3 bases removed from V and 0 bases from J, the gap between germline ends came to 9 bases. CDR3 protein: CASSWSGATNEKLFF. The CDR3 bases are TGCGCCAGCAGCTGGAGCGGTGCAACTAATGAAAAACTGTTTTTT.

The V and J genes are TRBV20-1 and TRBJ1-5; 10 bases line up with TRBD1. V was clipped by 6 bases and J by 3 bases; unmatched bases: 5. In germline, CDR1 is DFQATT, CDR2 SNEGSKA (reference sequence). The CDR3 consists of 14 residues. The CDR3 is CSALTGGLNQPQHF. CDR3 in DNA: TGCAGTGCCCTGACAGGGGGCCTCAATCAGCCCCAGCATTTT.

The chain is built from TRBV7-9 and TRBJ2-1; 7 positions agree with TRBD1. From germline, CDR1 is SEHNR and CDR2 FQNEAQ (reference sequence). This CDR3 comprises 13 residues. V lost 3 bases to trimming and J lost 12 bases; unmatched junction nucleotides: 8. CDR3 in DNA: TGTGCCAGCAGCTTCCCTGTACAGGGGTTGCAGTTCTTC. Its translation is CASSFPVQGLQFF.

This clonotype has just a few counts. This sequence joins TRBV29-1 and TRBJ1-2; D remains unclear. V was shortened by 6 bases and J by 7 bases, with 21 bases between the two germline ends. Germline CDR1 is SQVTM and CDR2 is ANQGSEA. The length of the CDR3 is 14 residues. The CDR3 DNA reads TGCAGCGTCGTAGGTAGGGCAGGCTATCCTGGCTACACCTTC. Its protein is CSVVGRAGYPGYTF.

The V and J genes are TRBV10-3 and TRBJ2-3; 10 bases match TRBD1. The germline gives CDR1 ENHRY, CDR2 SYGVKD. The CDR3 consists of 15 residues. The V and J ends lost 7 bases and 5 bases, in that order; junction bases with no gene match: 9. The CDR3 protein is CAITPGQGGGDTQYF. Here the CDR3 DNA reads TGTGCCATCACCCCAGGACAGGGGGGTGGAGATACGCAGTATTTT.

The genes are TRBV28 and TRBJ1-3, with a weak D call TRBD1 (5 bases). Germline V gives CDR1 MDHEN, CDR2 SYDVKM. The V gene lost 4 bases and the J gene lost 3 bases, with 10 bases spanning the gap. CDR3 size: 14 residues. The CDR3 loop reads CASSSPGSGNTIYF. The CDR3 coding sequence is TGTGCCAGCAGTTCCCCAGGGAGTGGAAACACCATATATTTT.

This clonotype was seen only once. The J gene is TRBJ2-3, the V gene TRBV24-1; unclear D gene. The CDR3 loop spans 11 amino acids. Between the trimmed V and J ends, which lost 6 bases and 5 bases, there was a span of 5 bases. Germline V gives CDR1 KGHDR, CDR2 SFDVKD. The CDR3 DNA is TGTGCCACCAGTATTAGAGATACGCAGTATTTT. This translates into CATSIRDTQYF.

This chain links TRBV29-1 with TRBJ2-7; 9 bases line up with TRBD2. Germline V gene data show CDR1 as SQVTM and CDR2 as ANQGSEA. V shed 6 bases, J shed 0 bases, and the junction held 9 bases outside the gene matches. The CDR3 is made up of 15 amino acids. The CDR3 here is CSVGAGTSFSYEQYF. The CDR3 DNA reads as TGCAGCGTGGGGGCCGGGACTAGCTTCTCCTACGAGCAGTACTTC.

This clonotype was observed a handful of times. The chain has TRBV29-1 and TRBJ2-3; D is perhaps TRBD1 or TRBD2 (5 bases each). This CDR3 is 12 amino acids long. Trimming took off 3 bases at V and 6 bases at J, with 10 bases between the two ends. Germline V gene data show CDR1 as SQVTM and CDR2 as ANQGSEA. The CDR3 DNA reads as TGCAGCGTTGAGGGGGTAGGCGATACGCAGTATTTT. Its protein product is CSVEGVGDTQYF.

This clonotype was observed many times. V gene TRBV7-9 combines with J gene TRBJ1-1; D is unclear. Per the germline V gene, CDR1 is SEHNR and CDR2 is FQNEAQ (reference sequence). There are 17 residues in the CDR3. Trimming took off 7 bases at V and 1 base at J, with 22 bases between the two ends. The CDR3 DNA reads TGTGCCAGCAACGACGTGACCTACTCTGTTGGGAACACTGAAGCTTTCTTT. This translates into CASNDVTYSVGNTEAFF.

The V gene is TRBV15, the J gene TRBJ2-2, with 12 bases lining up with TRBD1. The V and J ends lost 6 bases and 6 bases, in that order; junction bases with no gene match: 2. CDR3 length: 14 amino acids. Germline lookup yields CDR1 LNHNV and CDR2 YYDKDF (reference sequence). CDR3 residues: CATRGQGASGELFF. DNA of the CDR3: TGTGCCACCAGGGGACAGGGGGCCTCCGGGGAGCTGTTTTTT.